What follows are 4 T cell receptor beta chains derived from one specimen sequenced in a study of T cells expressing NK-cell markers. Reprocessing the 5' RACE reads, TCRdb reports a single entry for every CDR3 protein and omits DNA. The listing contains roughly 300,000 distinct CDR3 sequences. Source material: blood T cells: a sorted CD56 or NKG2C T cell subset, CD4+ or CD8+ T cells, or bulk PBMC T cells (not recorded which). The receptors were sampled from a woman between 18 and 75 years old in good health.

This chain links TRBV4-1 with TRBJ1-1; TCRdb designates TRBD1, a call that cannot be tested without DNA. This CDR3 has 15 amino acids. CDR1 MGHRA and CDR2 YSYEKL come from the germline V gene. Here the CDR3 reads CASSQKGGSNTEAFF.

The chain has TRBV20-1 and TRBJ1-2; TCRdb's D call, TRBD1, is unchecked because there is no DNA. CDR3 length equals 13 residues. CDR1 is DFQATT, CDR2 SNEGSKA, per germline (reference sequence). The CDR3 here is CSATTGARYGYTF.

CDR3 region: CASSRGQGTRGYQETQYF. The chain has TRBV4-2 and TRBJ2-5; TCRdb reports TRBD1, a call that lacks DNA to check it against. The CDR3 runs to 18 residues. CDR1 is LGHNA, CDR2 YNFKEQ, per germline.

The chain is built from TRBV30 and TRBJ1-1. CDR1 is GTSNPN and CDR2 is SVGIG in the germline V gene (reference sequence). CDR3 length: 13 amino acids. The CDR3 region is CAWRRDQNTEAFF.